What follows is one T cell receptor beta chain and its context. As yet, its antigen is unknown. Germline V lookup: CDR1 SGHTA, CDR2 FQGNSA. V shed 5 bases and J shed 5 bases, with 18 bases lying between them. The CDR3 loop spans 15 amino acids. Produced via immunoSEQ multiplex PCR; TCRdb's table is partial and in-frame only. The repertoire consists of about 72,000 clones, with more than 75% occurring once and the leading ten covering about 25%. The sample is drawn from a study of T cell responses to AZD1222 COVID-19 vaccine. Overall study results and limits: Repertoires were collected only later (after the peak T cell response had occurred). In the spike-specific TCR repertoire, nearly half reportedly target unmutated variant regions. Clonal diversity was possibly underestimated, and white British individuals and females predominated among donors. Breadth and depth of Spike-specific TCRs rose after two AZD1222 doses.

The source is an adult in good health. Sample: peripheral blood, taken on day 0 of AZD1222 vaccination. V gene TRBV7-2 combines with J gene TRBJ2-5; D is tentatively TRBD1 or TRBD2 (5 bases each). CDR3 in DNA: TGTGCCAGCAGCGTGGGTGGGGGATGGGGCGAGACCCAGTACTTC. Its protein product is CASSVGGGWGETQYF.